This T cell receptor beta chain was recorded in a study of cytomegalovirus exposure and HLA in healthy donors. Study-wide results and limits: Data from an earlier analysis indicated that most TCR beta V segments were productive either about 90% or about 30% of the time. For most TCR sequences rarity was the rule, although some public TCRs occurred in many donors. A classifier reportedly called cytomegalovirus status with high sensitivity and specificity.

PCR primers comprised 60 Vbeta and 13 Jbeta primers. This table comes from immunoSEQ multiplex PCR, and its TCRdb copy is limited to in-frame clones, with some not included. The sample lists more than 110,000 clones, roughly 77% occurring once. This clone appeared once. Antigen: not known. CDR1 and CDR2 from the germline V gene are SGHVS and FNYEAQ. The CDR3 runs 14 residues. V dropped 5 bases and J dropped 4; count of bases not matched to a gene: 7. V is TRBV7-6 and J is TRBJ1-2, with 7 bases fitting TRBD1. Sequenced material: PBMCs. This TCR was recovered from a female donor in good health and CMV-seronegative. In DNA form, the CDR3 reads TGTGCCAGCAGCCCAGGGGGTATGGGCTATGGCTACACCTTC. Protein: CASSPGGMGYGYTF. The variable domain in full, completed from reference TRBV7-6 and TRBJ1-2, reads GAGVSQSPRYKVTKRGQDVALRCDPISGHVSLYWYRQALGQGPEFLTYFNYEAQQDKSGLPNDRFSAERPEGSISTLTIQRTEQRDSAMYRCASSPGGMGYGYTFGSGTRLTVV.